This T cell receptor (beta chain) was recovered during a study of cytomegalovirus exposure and HLA in healthy donors. Broader study findings: Some segments of the V type, notably TRBV6-2 and TRBV6-3, were excluded as indistinguishable. An ancestry cluster, one associated with Asian ancestry, reportedly showed fewer N-insertions than the approximately 670-donor mean in a later analysis. TCR beta sequences reportedly predicted most subjects' HLA-A and HLA-B alleles accurately. In vitro work confirmed that a few CMV-associated chains recognize CMV antigens.

CDR3 length: 14 amino acids. CDR1 and CDR2 from the germline V gene are SGHRS and YFSETQ. The trim removed 9 bases at V and 10 bases at J, leaving 16 bases unmatched. With regard to this clone: Its specificity is not known.

PCR involved 60 Vbeta and 13 Jbeta primers. Using immunoSEQ multiplex PCR, the repertoire was profiled, and TCRdb retains in-frame clones only, with some absent. The sample holds 90,000 or so clones, almost 80% seen once. The genes are TRBV5-1 and TRBJ2-1; 7 nucleotides align to TRBD2. This TCR was recovered from a female donor in good health and CMV-seronegative. The material sequenced was PBMCs. The CDR3 coding sequence is TGCGCCACCCGATGGGGGGGAGGGCCGGGAGAGCAGTTCTTC. It specifies CATRWGGGPGEQFF.